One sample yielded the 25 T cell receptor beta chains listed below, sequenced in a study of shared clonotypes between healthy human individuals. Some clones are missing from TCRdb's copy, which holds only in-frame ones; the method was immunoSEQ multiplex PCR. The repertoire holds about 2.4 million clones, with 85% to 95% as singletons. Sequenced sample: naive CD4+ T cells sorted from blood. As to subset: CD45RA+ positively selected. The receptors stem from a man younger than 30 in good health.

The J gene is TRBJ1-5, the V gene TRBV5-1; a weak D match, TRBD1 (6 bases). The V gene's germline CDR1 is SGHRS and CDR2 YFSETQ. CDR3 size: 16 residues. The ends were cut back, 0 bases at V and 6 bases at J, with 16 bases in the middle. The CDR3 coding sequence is TGCGCCAGCAGCTTGGAGAACACAGGGTATGTTCAGCCCCAGCATTTT. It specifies CASSLENTGYVQPQHF.

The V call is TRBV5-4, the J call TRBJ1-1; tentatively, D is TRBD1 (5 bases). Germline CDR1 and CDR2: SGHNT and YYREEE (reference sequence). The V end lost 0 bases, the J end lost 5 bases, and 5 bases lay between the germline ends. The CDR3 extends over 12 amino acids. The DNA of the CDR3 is TGTGCCAGCAGCTTGGACAGGACTGAAGCTTTCTTT. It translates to CASSLDRTEAFF. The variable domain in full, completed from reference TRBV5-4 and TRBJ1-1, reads ETGVTQSPTHLIKTRGQQVTLRCSSQSGHNTVSWYQQALGQGPQFIFQYYREEENGRGNFPPRFSGLQFPNYSSELNVNALELDDSALYLCASSLDRTEAFFGQGTRLTVV.

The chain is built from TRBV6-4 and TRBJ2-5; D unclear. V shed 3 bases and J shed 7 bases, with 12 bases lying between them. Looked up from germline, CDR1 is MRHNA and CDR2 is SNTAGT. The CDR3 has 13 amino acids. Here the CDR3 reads CASSEGTGGTQYF. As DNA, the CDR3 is TGTGCCAGCAGTGAAGGAACCGGCGGGACCCAGTACTTC.

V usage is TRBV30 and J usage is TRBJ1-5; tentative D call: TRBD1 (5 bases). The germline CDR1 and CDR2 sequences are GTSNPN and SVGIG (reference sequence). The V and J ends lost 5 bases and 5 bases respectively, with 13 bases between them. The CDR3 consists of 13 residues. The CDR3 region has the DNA TGTGCCTGGCGACAGAGGTCCGATCAGCCCCAGCATTTT. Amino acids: CAWRQRSDQPQHF.

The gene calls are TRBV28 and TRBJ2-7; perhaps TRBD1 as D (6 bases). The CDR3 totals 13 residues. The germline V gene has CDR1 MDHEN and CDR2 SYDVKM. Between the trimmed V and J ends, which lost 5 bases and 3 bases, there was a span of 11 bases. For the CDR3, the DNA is TGTGCCAGCAGTACCTACAGGGACTACGAGCAGTACTTC. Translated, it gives CASSTYRDYEQYF.

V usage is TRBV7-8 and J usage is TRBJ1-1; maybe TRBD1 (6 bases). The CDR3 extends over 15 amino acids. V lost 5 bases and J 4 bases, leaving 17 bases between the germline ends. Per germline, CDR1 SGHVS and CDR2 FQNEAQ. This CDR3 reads CASSPRGGAITEAFF. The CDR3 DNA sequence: TGTGCCAGCAGCCCCCGGGGGGGCGCGATCACTGAAGCTTTCTTT.

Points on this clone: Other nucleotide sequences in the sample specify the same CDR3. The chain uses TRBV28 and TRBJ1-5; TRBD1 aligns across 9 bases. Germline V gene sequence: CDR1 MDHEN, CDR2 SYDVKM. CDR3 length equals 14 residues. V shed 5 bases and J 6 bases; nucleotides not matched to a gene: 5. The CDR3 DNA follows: TGTGCCAGCAGTCCGGGACAGGGCGGTCAGCCCCAGCATTTT. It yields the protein CASSPGQGGQPQHF.

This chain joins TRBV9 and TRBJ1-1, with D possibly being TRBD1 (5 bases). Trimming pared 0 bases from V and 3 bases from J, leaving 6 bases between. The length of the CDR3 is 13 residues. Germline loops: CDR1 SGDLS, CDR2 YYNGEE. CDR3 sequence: CASSVDRHTEAFF. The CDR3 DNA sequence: TGTGCCAGCAGCGTAGACAGGCACACTGAAGCTTTCTTT. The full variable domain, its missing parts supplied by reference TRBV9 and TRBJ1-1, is DSGVTQTPKHLITATGQRVTLRCSPRSGDLSVYWYQQSLDQGLQFLIQYYNGEERAKGNILERFSAQQFPDLHSELNLSSLELGDSALYFCASSVDRHTEAFFGQGTRLTVV.

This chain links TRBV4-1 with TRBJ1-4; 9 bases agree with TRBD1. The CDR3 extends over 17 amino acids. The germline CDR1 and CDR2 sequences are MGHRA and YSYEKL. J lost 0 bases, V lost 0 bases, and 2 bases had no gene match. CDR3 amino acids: CASSQDHRGPTNEKLFF. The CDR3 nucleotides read TGCGCCAGCAGCCAAGACCACAGGGGGCCAACTAATGAAAAACTGTTTTTT.

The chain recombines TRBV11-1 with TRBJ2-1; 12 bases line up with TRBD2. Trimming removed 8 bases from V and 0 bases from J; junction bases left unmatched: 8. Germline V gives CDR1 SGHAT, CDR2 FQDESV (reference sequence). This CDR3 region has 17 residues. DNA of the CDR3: TGTGCCAGCTCCATGACTAGCGGGGGTATCTCCTACAATGAGCAGTTCTTC. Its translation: CASSMTSGGISYNEQFF.

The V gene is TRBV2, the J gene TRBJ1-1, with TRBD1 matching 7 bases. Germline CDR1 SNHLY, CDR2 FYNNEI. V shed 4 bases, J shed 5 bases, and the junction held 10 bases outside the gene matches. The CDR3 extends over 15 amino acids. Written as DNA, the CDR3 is TGTGCCAGCAGTGGGAACAGGGGAGTCGGAACTGAAGCTTTCTTT. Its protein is CASSGNRGVGTEAFF. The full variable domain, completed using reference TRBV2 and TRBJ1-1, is EPEVTQTPSHQVTQMGQEVILRCVPISNHLYFYWYRQILGQKVEFLVSFYNNEISEKSEIFDDQFSVERPDGSNFTLKIRSTKLEDSAMYFCASSGNRGVGTEAFFGQGTRLTVV.

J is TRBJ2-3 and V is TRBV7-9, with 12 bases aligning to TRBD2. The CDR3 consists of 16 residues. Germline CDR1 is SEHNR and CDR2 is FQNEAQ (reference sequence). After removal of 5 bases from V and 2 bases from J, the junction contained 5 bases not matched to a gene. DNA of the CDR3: TGTGCCAGCAGCATACTAGCGGGAGGATTCACAGATACGCAGTATTTT. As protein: CASSILAGGFTDTQYF.

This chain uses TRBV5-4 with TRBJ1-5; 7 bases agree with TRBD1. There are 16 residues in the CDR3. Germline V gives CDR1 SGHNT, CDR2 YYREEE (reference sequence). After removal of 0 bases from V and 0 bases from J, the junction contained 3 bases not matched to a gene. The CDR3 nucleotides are TGTGCCAGCAGCTTGGGGGGACAGCATAGCAATCAGCCCCAGCATTTT. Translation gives CASSLGGQHSNQPQHF.

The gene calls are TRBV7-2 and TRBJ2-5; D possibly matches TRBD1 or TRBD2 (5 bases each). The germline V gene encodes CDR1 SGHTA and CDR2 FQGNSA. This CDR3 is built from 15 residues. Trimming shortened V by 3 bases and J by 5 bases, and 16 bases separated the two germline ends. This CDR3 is CASSFTPTGTETQYF. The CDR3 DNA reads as TGTGCCAGCAGCTTCACCCCTACTGGGACGGAGACCCAGTACTTC.

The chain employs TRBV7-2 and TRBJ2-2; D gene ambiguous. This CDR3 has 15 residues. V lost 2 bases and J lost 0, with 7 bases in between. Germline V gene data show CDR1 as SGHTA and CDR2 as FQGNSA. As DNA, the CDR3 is TGTGCCAGCAGCTTACGACGGACGAACACCGGGGAGCTGTTTTTT. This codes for CASSLRRTNTGELFF.

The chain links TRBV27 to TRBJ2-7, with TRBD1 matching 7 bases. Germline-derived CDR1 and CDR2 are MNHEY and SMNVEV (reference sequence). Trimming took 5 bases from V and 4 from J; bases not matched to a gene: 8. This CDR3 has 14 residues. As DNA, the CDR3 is TGTGCCAGCAGTATGACAGGGTTAGGGTACGAGCAGTACTTC. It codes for CASSMTGLGYEQYF.

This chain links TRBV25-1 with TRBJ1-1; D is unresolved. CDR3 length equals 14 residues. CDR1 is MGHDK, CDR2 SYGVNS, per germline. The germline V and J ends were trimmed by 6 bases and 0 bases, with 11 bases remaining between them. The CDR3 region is CASREGGLNTEAFF. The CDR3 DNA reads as TGTGCCAGCAGAGAAGGAGGGTTGAACACTGAAGCTTTCTTT. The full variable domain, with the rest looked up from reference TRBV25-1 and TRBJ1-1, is EADIYQTPRYLVIGTGKKITLECSQTMGHDKMYWYQQDPGMELHLIHYSYGVNSTEKGDLSSESTVSRIRTEHFPLTLESARPSHTSQYLCASREGGLNTEAFFGQGTRLTVV.

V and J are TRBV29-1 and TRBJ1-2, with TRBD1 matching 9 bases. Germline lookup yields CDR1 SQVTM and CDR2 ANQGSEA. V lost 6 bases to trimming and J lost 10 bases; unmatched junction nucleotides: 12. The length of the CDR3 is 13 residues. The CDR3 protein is CSVDRGPGEDYTF. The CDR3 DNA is TGCAGCGTGGACAGGGGACCCGGAGAGGACTACACCTTC. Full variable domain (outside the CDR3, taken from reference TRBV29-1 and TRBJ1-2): SAVISQKPSRDICQRGTSLTIQCQVDSQVTMMFWYRQQPGQSLTLIATANQGSEATYESGFVIDKFPISRPNLTFSTLTVSNMSPEDSSIYLCSVDRGPGEDYTFGSGTRLTVV.

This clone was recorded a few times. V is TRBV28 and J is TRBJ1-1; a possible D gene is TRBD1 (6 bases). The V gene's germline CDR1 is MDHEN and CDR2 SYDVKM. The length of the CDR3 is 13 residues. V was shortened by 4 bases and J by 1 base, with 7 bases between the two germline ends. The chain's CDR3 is CASSSQGNTEAFF. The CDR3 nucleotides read TGTGCCAGCAGTTCACAGGGGAACACTGAAGCTTTCTTT.

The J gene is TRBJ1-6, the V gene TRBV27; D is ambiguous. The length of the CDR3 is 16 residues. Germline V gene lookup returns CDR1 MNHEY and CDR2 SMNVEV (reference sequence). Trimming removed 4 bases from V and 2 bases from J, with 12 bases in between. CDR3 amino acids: CASSSATGAYNSPLHF. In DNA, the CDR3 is TGTGCCAGCAGTTCCGCGACCGGGGCCTATAATTCACCCCTCCACTTT.

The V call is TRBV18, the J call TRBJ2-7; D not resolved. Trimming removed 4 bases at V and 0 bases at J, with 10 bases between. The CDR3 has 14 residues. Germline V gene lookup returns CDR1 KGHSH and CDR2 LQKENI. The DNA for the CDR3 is TGTGCCAGCTCACTCCTGAGTAGCTCCTACGAGCAGTACTTC. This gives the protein CASSLLSSSYEQYF.

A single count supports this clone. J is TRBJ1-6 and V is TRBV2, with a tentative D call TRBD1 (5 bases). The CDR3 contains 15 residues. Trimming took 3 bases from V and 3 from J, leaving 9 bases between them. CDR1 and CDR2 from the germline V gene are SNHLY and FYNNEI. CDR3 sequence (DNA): TGTGCCAGCAGTGATTTAGGGGTCTATAATTCACCCCTCCACTTT. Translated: CASSDLGVYNSPLHF. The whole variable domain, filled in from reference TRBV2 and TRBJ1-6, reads EPEVTQTPSHQVTQMGQEVILRCVPISNHLYFYWYRQILGQKVEFLVSFYNNEISEKSEIFDDQFSVERPDGSNFTLKIRSTKLEDSAMYFCASSDLGVYNSPLHFGNGTRLTVT.

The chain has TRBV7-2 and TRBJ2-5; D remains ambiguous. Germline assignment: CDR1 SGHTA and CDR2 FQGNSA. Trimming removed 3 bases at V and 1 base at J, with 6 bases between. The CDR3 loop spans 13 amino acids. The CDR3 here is CASSLVTQETQYF. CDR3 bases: TGTGCCAGCAGCTTGGTTACCCAAGAGACCCAGTACTTC. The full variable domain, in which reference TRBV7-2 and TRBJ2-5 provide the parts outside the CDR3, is GAGVSQSPSNKVTEKGKDVELRCDPISGHTALYWYRQSLGQGLEFLIYFQGNSAPDKSGLPSDRFSAERTGGSVSTLTIQRTQQEDSAVYLCASSLVTQETQYFGPGTRLLVL.

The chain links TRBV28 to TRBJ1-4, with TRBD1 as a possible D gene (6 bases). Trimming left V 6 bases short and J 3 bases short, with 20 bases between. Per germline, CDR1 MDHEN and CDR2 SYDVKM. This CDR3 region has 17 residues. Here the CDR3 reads CASSTEKGGGANEKLFF. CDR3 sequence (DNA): TGTGCCAGCAGCACCGAGAAAGGGGGAGGAGCTAATGAAAAACTGTTTTTT.

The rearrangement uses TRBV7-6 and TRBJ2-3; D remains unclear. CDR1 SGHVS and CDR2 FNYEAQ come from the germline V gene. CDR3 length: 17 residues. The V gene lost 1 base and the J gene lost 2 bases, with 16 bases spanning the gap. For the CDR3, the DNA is TGTGCCAGCAGCTTAGAAACTCGCAGCGCTTACACAGATACGCAGTATTTT. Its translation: CASSLETRSAYTDTQYF.